Listed below are T cell receptor beta chains from one sample, sequenced in a study of cytomegalovirus exposure and HLA in healthy donors. TCRdb's copy holds only in-frame clones and misses some; the assay was immunoSEQ multiplex PCR. The data contain about 140,000 clones, 73% of them seen just once; the ten biggest clones take up 1% to 1.5%. The specimen was PBMCs. These TCRs come from a woman between 40 and 55 years old in good health and CMV-seronegative. CDR3s include the opening cysteine and the closing phenylalanine or tryptophan. D genes are given only for firm matches. The size field is filled for only some rows; it gives once, few, many or a size class.

CDR3 length: 15; D gene: -; clone size: once; J gene: TRBJ1-4; V gene: TRBV28; CDR3 protein: CASSSPGGVGEKLFF; CDR3 DNA: TGTGCCAGCAGTTCCCCGGGGGGGGTAGGAGAAAAACTGTTTTTT
CDR3 length: 15; D gene: TRBD1; clone size: -; J gene: TRBJ1-3; V gene: TRBV5-1; CDR3 protein: CASRQTGTSGNTIYF; CDR3 DNA: TGCGCCAGCAGGCAGACAGGGACCTCTGGAAACACCATATATTTT
CDR3 length: 15; D gene: -; clone size: -; J gene: TRBJ1-2; V gene: TRBV4-1; CDR3 protein: CASSPSGRGNYGYTF; CDR3 DNA: TGCGCCAGCAGCCCCTCAGGTAGAGGGAACTATGGCTACACCTTC
CDR3 length: 14; D gene: -; clone size: -; J gene: TRBJ2-3; V gene: TRBV2; CDR3 protein: CASIRGLETDTQYF; CDR3 DNA: TGTGCCAGCATCCGCGGTCTGGAGACAGATACGCAGTATTTT
CDR3 length: 18; D gene: TRBD1; clone size: -; J gene: TRBJ2-1; V gene: TRBV12-5; CDR3 protein: CASGLAPPGTGTSNEQFF; CDR3 DNA: TGTGCTAGTGGTTTGGCACCTCCGGGGACAGGGACCTCCAATGAGCAGTTCTTC
CDR3 length: 13; D gene: -; clone size: -; J gene: TRBJ1-1; V gene: TRBV6-1; CDR3 protein: CASNIGGGTEAFF; CDR3 DNA: TGTGCCAGCAATATTGGGGGCGGCACTGAAGCTTTCTTT
CDR3 length: 19; D gene: -; clone size: few; J gene: TRBJ1-1; V gene: TRBV4-2; CDR3 protein: CASSPKTGLGGSMNTEAFF; CDR3 DNA: TGTGCCAGCAGCCCCAAAACAGGCCTGGGCGGATCAATGAACACTGAAGCTTTCTTT
CDR3 length: 16; D gene: TRBD2; clone size: -; J gene: TRBJ2-1; V gene: TRBV4-1; CDR3 protein: CASSQALAGVYNEQFF; CDR3 DNA: TGCGCCAGCAGCCAAGCTTTAGCGGGGGTTTACAATGAGCAGTTCTTC
CDR3 length: 13; D gene: -; clone size: -; J gene: TRBJ2-7; V gene: TRBV9; CDR3 protein: CASSVVSGHEQYF; CDR3 DNA: TGTGCCAGCAGCGTAGTATCGGGTCACGAGCAGTACTTC
CDR3 length: 14; D gene: -; clone size: -; J gene: TRBJ2-5; V gene: TRBV9; CDR3 protein: CASSGGTAGETQYF; CDR3 DNA: TGTGCCAGCAGCGGCGGGACAGCTGGGGAGACCCAGTACTTC
CDR3 length: 13; D gene: -; clone size: few; J gene: TRBJ1-1; V gene: TRBV29-1; CDR3 protein: CSVIPGGGTEAFF; CDR3 DNA: TGCAGCGTTATACCGGGTGGAGGGACTGAAGCTTTCTTT
CDR3 length: 16; D gene: TRBD1; clone size: -; J gene: TRBJ2-2; V gene: TRBV7-9; CDR3 protein: CASSRPGTGVTGELFF; CDR3 DNA: TGTGCCAGCAGTCGACCCGGGACAGGGGTCACCGGGGAGCTGTTTTTT
CDR3 length: 11; D gene: -; clone size: -; J gene: TRBJ1-4; V gene: TRBV20-1; CDR3 protein: CSASPNEKLFF; CDR3 DNA: TGCAGTGCCTCCCCTAATGAAAAACTGTTTTTT
CDR3 length: 16; D gene: TRBD1; clone size: -; J gene: TRBJ2-3; V gene: TRBV19; CDR3 protein: CASSMGQGARTDTQYF; CDR3 DNA: TGTGCCAGTAGTATGGGACAGGGGGCTCGCACAGATACGCAGTATTTT
CDR3 length: 15; D gene: -; clone size: -; J gene: TRBJ1-5; V gene: TRBV28; CDR3 protein: CASSQRPGSNQPQHF; CDR3 DNA: TGTGCCAGCAGTCAAAGACCGGGGAGCAATCAGCCCCAGCATTTT
CDR3 length: 16; D gene: -; clone size: -; J gene: TRBJ2-2; V gene: TRBV4-1; CDR3 protein: CASRLQGTINTGELFF; CDR3 DNA: TGCGCCAGCAGACTACAGGGCACGATTAACACCGGGGAGCTGTTTTTT
CDR3 length: 14; D gene: -; clone size: few; J gene: TRBJ1-1; V gene: TRBV19; CDR3 protein: CASSIFHEGTEAFF; CDR3 DNA: TGTGCCAGTAGTATTTTCCATGAGGGCACTGAAGCTTTCTTT
CDR3 length: 16; D gene: TRBD1; clone size: -; J gene: TRBJ1-1; V gene: TRBV6-1; CDR3 protein: CASSEDGQGRNTEAFF; CDR3 DNA: TGTGCCAGCAGTGAAGACGGACAGGGCAGGAACACTGAAGCTTTCTTT
CDR3 length: 14; D gene: TRBD1; clone size: once; J gene: TRBJ1-2; V gene: TRBV18; CDR3 protein: CASSPAGTGNGYTF; CDR3 DNA: TGTGCCAGCTCACCTGCCGGGACAGGGAATGGCTACACCTTC
CDR3 length: 11; D gene: -; clone size: -; J gene: TRBJ1-3; V gene: TRBV28; CDR3 protein: CASLSGNTIYF; CDR3 DNA: TGTGCCAGTCTCTCTGGAAACACCATATATTTT
CDR3 length: 15; D gene: TRBD1; clone size: once; J gene: TRBJ2-1; V gene: TRBV9; CDR3 protein: CASSVSGTGDNEQFF; CDR3 DNA: TGTGCCAGCAGCGTTTCCGGGACAGGGGACAATGAGCAGTTCTTC
CDR3 length: 15; D gene: -; clone size: -; J gene: TRBJ1-3; V gene: TRBV9; CDR3 protein: CAMGRGGESGNTIYF; CDR3 DNA: TGTGCCATGGGGCGAGGCGGGGAGTCTGGAAACACCATATATTTT
CDR3 length: 16; D gene: -; clone size: -; J gene: TRBJ1-2; V gene: TRBV12-5; CDR3 protein: CASGPPTLPKSYGYTF; CDR3 DNA: TGTGCTAGTGGTCCTCCGACACTCCCCAAGTCTTATGGCTACACCTTC
CDR3 length: 14; D gene: TRBD1; clone size: -; J gene: TRBJ1-1; V gene: TRBV6-5; CDR3 protein: CASSYTSGGTEAFF; CDR3 DNA: TGTGCCAGCAGTTATACTTCAGGGGGGACTGAAGCTTTCTTT
CDR3 length: 13; D gene: -; clone size: -; J gene: TRBJ1-6; V gene: TRBV19; CDR3 protein: CASSIEANSPLHF; CDR3 DNA: TGTGCCAGTAGTATAGAGGCCAATTCACCCCTCCACTTT
CDR3 length: 13; D gene: -; clone size: once; J gene: TRBJ2-2; V gene: TRBV11-3; CDR3 protein: CASSLPGTGELFF; CDR3 DNA: TGTGCCAGCAGCTTACCAGGTACCGGGGAGCTGTTTTTT
CDR3 length: 15; D gene: -; clone size: -; J gene: TRBJ1-4; V gene: TRBV18; CDR3 protein: CASSPSSEENEKLFF; CDR3 DNA: TGTGCCAGCTCGCCAAGTTCCGAAGAGAATGAAAAACTGTTTTTT
CDR3 length: 14; D gene: -; clone size: -; J gene: TRBJ1-2; V gene: TRBV2; CDR3 protein: CASSEQGDRYGYTF; CDR3 DNA: TGTGCCAGCAGTGAGCAGGGCGATCGATATGGCTACACCTTC
CDR3 length: 18; D gene: TRBD1; clone size: once; J gene: TRBJ2-5; V gene: TRBV4-2; CDR3 protein: CASSQYGGTNNRGETQYF; CDR3 DNA: TGTGCCAGCAGCCAATACGGAGGGACCAACAACAGGGGGGAGACCCAGTACTTC
CDR3 length: 19; D gene: TRBD2; clone size: -; J gene: TRBJ2-3; V gene: TRBV5-1; CDR3 protein: CASSTPTSGGPAGPDTQYF; CDR3 DNA: TGCGCCAGCAGCACTCCCACTAGCGGGGGGCCGGCGGGCCCAGATACGCAGTATTTT
CDR3 length: 15; D gene: TRBD1; clone size: few; J gene: TRBJ1-4; V gene: TRBV4-2; CDR3 protein: CASRQGTARNEKLFF; CDR3 DNA: TGTGCCAGCAGGCAAGGGACAGCTAGGAATGAAAAACTGTTTTTT
CDR3 length: 18; D gene: TRBD1; clone size: -; J gene: TRBJ2-7; V gene: TRBV11-2; CDR3 protein: CASSLGNWTGRSAYEQYF; CDR3 DNA: TGTGCCAGCAGCTTGGGGAACTGGACAGGGAGAAGCGCCTACGAGCAGTACTTC
CDR3 length: 14; D gene: TRBD1; clone size: -; J gene: TRBJ1-2; V gene: TRBV7-8; CDR3 protein: CASSPTGTVYGYTF; CDR3 DNA: TGTGCCAGCAGCCCTACCGGGACAGTCTATGGCTACACCTTC
CDR3 length: 14; D gene: -; clone size: -; J gene: TRBJ1-3; V gene: TRBV5-5; CDR3 protein: CASSLQSSGNTIYF; CDR3 DNA: TGTGCCAGCAGCCTACAGAGCTCTGGAAACACCATATATTTT
CDR3 length: 16; D gene: TRBD2; clone size: -; J gene: TRBJ2-2; V gene: TRBV5-4; CDR3 protein: CASSRTSGGNTGELFF; CDR3 DNA: TGTGCCAGCAGCCGGACTAGCGGGGGCAACACCGGGGAGCTGTTTTTT
CDR3 length: 12; D gene: -; clone size: -; J gene: TRBJ1-2; V gene: TRBV7-8; CDR3 protein: CASSSVLYGYTF; CDR3 DNA: TGTGCCAGCAGCTCGGTGCTCTATGGCTACACCTTC
CDR3 length: 14; D gene: -; clone size: -; J gene: TRBJ1-2; V gene: TRBV27; CDR3 protein: CASSSRGRIGGYTF; CDR3 DNA: TGTGCCAGCAGTTCCCGAGGAAGAATTGGGGGCTACACCTTC
CDR3 length: 15; D gene: -; clone size: -; J gene: TRBJ2-3; V gene: TRBV9; CDR3 protein: CASSVGGPRSYTQYF; CDR3 DNA: TGTGCCAGCAGCGTAGGGGGGCCCCGTTCATATACGCAGTATTTT
CDR3 length: 16; D gene: -; clone size: once; J gene: TRBJ2-3; V gene: TRBV15; CDR3 protein: CATSREARVITDTQYF; CDR3 DNA: TGTGCCACCAGCAGAGAGGCCAGGGTTATCACAGATACGCAGTATTTT
CDR3 length: 16; D gene: TRBD2; clone size: -; J gene: TRBJ2-1; V gene: TRBV25-1; CDR3 protein: CASSEPTSGILNEQFF; CDR3 DNA: TGTGCCAGCAGTGAACCGACTAGCGGGATACTGAATGAGCAGTTCTTC
CDR3 length: 16; D gene: -; clone size: -; J gene: TRBJ1-6; V gene: TRBV14; CDR3 protein: CASSQDRGFWDSPLHF; CDR3 DNA: TGTGCCAGCAGCCAAGATCGCGGATTTTGGGATTCACCCCTCCACTTT
CDR3 length: 13; D gene: -; clone size: few; J gene: TRBJ1-1; V gene: TRBV2; CDR3 protein: CASSYDRNTEAFF; CDR3 DNA: TGTGCCAGCAGTTACGACAGGAACACTGAAGCTTTCTTT